This T cell receptor beta chain was recovered during a study of beta chain features in type 1 diabetes listed by TCRdb under 2018. Regarding the complete study: Mean age, gender distribution, total cell number and subset yield were not different between patients and healthy donors. A total of just under 110,000,000 sorted cells were examined across all samples, and RNA yield correlated strongly with the number of cells per subset. The study compared the TCRB repertoires of sorted circulating CD4+ T cell subsets in recently diagnosed type 1 diabetes patients with those in matched healthy donors. Naive and central memory subsets were obtained from all 30 or so donors, but regulatory and stem cell-like memory subsets were isolated from only 8 patients and roughly 8 healthy donors. The paper as a whole reports these results and caveats: In all four CD4+ subsets, TCRB CDR3 length was moderately but significantly shorter in type 1 diabetes patients. PCR might favor shorter templates, but patient and control samples were amplified and corrected together, so any skew would affect both groups equally. Only small numbers of individuals were included in the HLA sub-analyses, which left unresolved whether HLA type had any influence on TCRB rearrangement. Naive, central memory and regulatory TCRB repertoires appeared to be more similar among patients than among healthy donors. At VDJ recombination sites, patients with type 1 diabetes made fewer insertions and deleted more nucleotides, a pattern implying thymic rearrangement abnormalities. Sequencing cDNA rather than genomic DNA could over-represent highly expressing activated cells, although activation and CD3 levels did not differ between groups.

The entire amount of isolated RNA was reverse transcribed using the High Capacity cDNA Reverse Transcription Kit, so the sequenced TCRB transcripts were expressed ones. Naive, central memory and regulatory T cell samples underwent deep immunoSEQ sequencing, averaging around 3.6 million total reads per sample. After sorted cells were lysed in RLT buffer, RNA was extracted with DNase-treated RNeasy Micro or Mini kits, with the choice depending on cell number. Each cell subset was processed separately to prevent cross-contamination, with patient and healthy donor samples processed together. Using the immunoSEQ multiplex PCR, TCRB sequences were amplified from cDNA into 87-bp fragments spanning the CDR3 region. Sequencing of the amplicons was done on the Illumina HiSeq platform. The study's own analysis went as follows. Synthetic template baselines were used to correct PCR bias computationally, reads within Hamming distance 2 were collapsed, and singletons that could not be merged were discarded. Reads were aligned to IMGT to assign V, D and J genes, CDR3 length, and insertions or deletions at six rearrangement sites. Within each subset, clonotype counts were normalized to the number of sorted cells before true diversity and Gini coefficients were calculated with the tcR R package. The overlap coefficient, calculated on TCRB nucleotide sequences, was used to measure repertoire sharing. As a proxy for the pre-selection repertoire, out-of-frame TCRB sequences from naive cells were analyzed. As stored in TCRdb, this immuneACCESS dataset retains in-frame rearrangements with V and J assigned. A fraction of the clones does not appear; measured against another copy, unresolved V genes explain less than half of the discrepancy, and the remainder lacks a known reason. That table furnishes V, J and clone size, whereas the DNA furnished D and trimming. For this sample the table gives hundreds of thousands of clones, of which roughly a sixth were detected only once. Together, the top ten hold approximately 0.099% of the sample.

V loses 5 bases at its end and J loses 4 bases; junction bases beyond the gene matches: 4. The germline V gene gives CDR1 as SGHTA and CDR2 as FQGNSA. CDR3 length: 13 amino acids, cysteine to phenylalanine. Just CDR3 DNA is preserved here, 39 bases in frame from base 1. Each donor gave one peripheral blood draw, roughly 0.11 L on average, collected into heparinised tubes. Naive, central memory, regulatory and stem cell-like memory CD4+ T cells were sorted on a BD FACSAria II using a panel including CD45RO, CCR7, CD25, CD127, CD95 and CD27. A purity above 98% was achieved for all sorted populations. PBMCs were isolated right away by Lymphoprep density gradient centrifugation and were stained directly, without culture. Samples were stained and sorted in pairs, with one healthy donor and one patient per experiment, so that batch effects were minimized. The table lists this clone with a few counts. This clone's antigen is unknown. No base qualities exist here, and no much larger clone lies one base off it.

The sequenced sample was naive CD4+ T cells from blood. This specimen's cell subset or site label, interpreted: true naive CD4+ T cells. This clonotype originated in a man between 18 and 35 years old in good health. Here the chain combines TRBV7-2 and TRBJ1-2, with 7 middle bases fitting TRBD1. The CDR3 region has the sequence CASSTGTAYGYTF. The sequenced DNA is TGTGCCAGCAGCACGGGGACAGCCTATGGCTACACCTTC.